Detailed here is one TCR beta chain. Its antigen is not identified. The data were obtained in a study of beta chain features in type 1 diabetes. The CDR3 contains 13 residues. Germline V gives CDR1 GTSNPN, CDR2 SVGIG (reference sequence). With 0 bases removed from V and 12 bases from J, the gap between germline ends came to 18 bases. Study results and caveats: Sequencing the cDNA could make cells with high TCR expression show up more than they should. Lower insertion and higher deletion counts appeared at VDJ junctions in type 1 diabetes patients. It was possible that PCR favored shorter templates, equally so in patients and controls.

The investigators reverse transcribed all of the isolated RNA, so they sequenced expressed TCRB transcripts. The data were produced by immunoSEQ multiplex PCR, yet TCRdb's version contains in-frame clones alone and is incomplete. Of roughly 40,000 clones listed, 45% to 50% are singletons. The origin of this receptor is a woman aged 18-29 years in good health. Sequences were obtained from central memory CD4+ T cells from blood. The rearrangement uses TRBV30 and TRBJ2-7, with a weak D call TRBD1 (5 bases). The CDR3 is CAWSVKGIERGYF. CDR3 sequence (DNA): TGTGCCTGGAGTGTAAAGGGGATTGAGCGTGGGTACTTC.